Listed here is a single T cell receptor beta chain. Its antigen remains unidentified. Method: immunoSEQ multiplex PCR; TCRdb's copy keeps in-frame clones and lacks some. The sample shows 100,000 to 150,000 clones, 90% to 97% of them seen only once. This specimen belongs to a study of cytomegalovirus exposure and HLA in healthy donors. On the study more broadly: The 120 or so validation repertoires used a platform that matched the one used for the 550 to 800 first-cohort repertoires, as a later analysis reported. Whole-study results and caveats: In vitro checks showed that a few CMV-associated chains really do target CMV antigens. Accounts indicate the classifier identified cytomegalovirus status with strong specificity and sensitivity. Overall, approximately 150 TCR beta chains were annotated as cytomegalovirus-associated.

The clonotype comes from a man between 18 and 29 years old in good health and CMV-seronegative. Material for sequencing was PBMCs.

The DNA for the CDR3 is TGTGCCAGCAGCACAAGCGGGAGTCGCAAAAACATTCAGTACTTC. It codes for CASSTSGSRKNIQYF. The chain uses TRBV5-4 and TRBJ2-4; 8 bases agree with TRBD2. The CDR3 is 15 amino acids. CDR1 and CDR2 (germline): SGHNT, YYREEE (reference sequence). Germline trimming cut 4 bases from V and 3 bases from J; bases unmatched to any gene: 6.